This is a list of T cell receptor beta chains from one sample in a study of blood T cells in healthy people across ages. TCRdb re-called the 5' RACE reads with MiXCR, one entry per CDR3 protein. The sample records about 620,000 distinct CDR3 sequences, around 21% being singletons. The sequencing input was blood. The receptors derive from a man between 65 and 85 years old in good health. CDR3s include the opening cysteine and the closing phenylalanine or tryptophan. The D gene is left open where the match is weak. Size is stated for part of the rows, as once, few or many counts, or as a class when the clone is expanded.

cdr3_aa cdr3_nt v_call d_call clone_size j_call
CASSQVGATSYGYTF TGCGCCAGCAGCCAAGTAGGGGCGACCTCCTATGGCTACACCTTC TRBV4-1 - few TRBJ1-2
CASSLGGTQYGYTF TGTGCCAGCAGCTTAGGCGGGACACAATATGGCTACACCTTC TRBV7-3 - - TRBJ1-2
CSVEGSLAQETQYF TGCAGCGTTGAAGGGTCGTTGGCTCAAGAGACCCAGTACTTC TRBV29-1 - many TRBJ2-5
CSAIGQGGETQYF TGCAGTGCTATCGGACAGGGCGGAGAGACCCAGTACTTC TRBV20-1 TRBD1 - TRBJ2-5
CSATQGRNTEAFF TGCAGTGCGACACAGGGGCGGAACACTGAAGCTTTCTTT TRBV20-1 TRBD1 - TRBJ1-1
CASSLETGTYNEQYF TGCGCCAGCAGCTTGGAGACAGGGACTTACAACGAGCAGTACTTC TRBV5-1 - - TRBJ2-7
CASSHDLASGIYEQYF TGTGCCAGCAGCCACGACTTGGCTAGCGGCATCTACGAGCAGTACTTC TRBV14 TRBD2 few TRBJ2-7
CASGDRLVNIYEQYF TGTGCCAGCGGCGATCGACTAGTTAACATCTACGAGCAGTACTTC TRBV6-2/TRBV6-3 - few TRBJ2-7
CASSSSGRVGTDTQYF TGTGCCAGCAGTTCTAGCGGGAGAGTGGGCACAGATACGCAGTATTTT TRBV12-3/TRBV12-4 TRBD2 many TRBJ2-3
CASSVAAAVNEQFF TGTGCCAGCAGCGTAGCGGCAGCGGTGAATGAGCAGTTCTTC TRBV9 - few TRBJ2-1
CSAPLVAGGPSEQYF TGCAGTGCTCCCTTAGTTGCGGGAGGGCCGTCTGAGCAGTACTTC TRBV20-1 TRBD2 - TRBJ2-7
CASSLGQGTSYEQYF TGTGCCAGCAGCTTAGGGCAGGGGACCTCCTACGAGCAGTACTTC TRBV11-1 - - TRBJ2-7
CAISEPGQKETQYF TGTGCCATCAGTGAGCCGGGACAGAAAGAGACCCAGTACTTC TRBV10-3 TRBD1 - TRBJ2-5
CASSPRFSGHIQETQYF TGTGCCAGCAGTCCCCGTTTTAGCGGTCATATCCAAGAGACCCAGTACTTC TRBV27 - - TRBJ2-5
CASSLTLSTSGGDQETQYF TGTGCCAGCAGCTTAACCCTATCGACTAGCGGGGGGGACCAAGAGACCCAGTACTTC TRBV11-2 TRBD2 - TRBJ2-5
CASSQEAASTNEKLFF TGCGCCAGCAGCCAGGAGGCAGCCTCAACTAATGAAAAACTGTTTTTT TRBV4-3 - few TRBJ1-4
CASSSQGRVTDTQYF TGTGCCAGCAGCTCACAGGGGAGGGTGACAGATACGCAGTATTTT TRBV27 - - TRBJ2-3
CASSQDLKEETQYF TGTGCCAGCAGCCAAGATCTCAAGGAAGAGACCCAGTACTTC TRBV3-1 - few TRBJ2-5
CASSLTGRTEETQYF TGCGCCAGCAGCTTAACGGGACGGACCGAAGAGACCCAGTACTTC TRBV5-1 - - TRBJ2-5
CASSPDGEWNSPLHF TGTGCCAGCAGTCCCGATGGGGAGTGGAATTCACCCCTCCACTTT TRBV28 - - TRBJ1-6
CASNPYRVPRGLEQYF TGTGCCAGCAACCCCTACAGAGTACCACGGGGCCTCGAGCAGTACTTC TRBV27 - few TRBJ2-7
CASWSGLISYEQYF TGTGCCAGCTGGTCGGGACTCATCTCCTACGAGCAGTACTTC TRBV2 - many TRBJ2-7
CSVQAGGEYYGTQYF TGCAGCGTCCAGGCGGGCGGAGAATATTACGGGACCCAGTACTTC TRBV29-1 - - TRBJ2-5
CASSYSKAWAQDSYEQYF TGTGCCAGCAGTTACTCCAAAGCCTGGGCCCAAGACTCCTACGAGCAGTACTTC TRBV6-2/TRBV6-3 - - TRBJ2-7
CASSYDNSGYTF TGCGCCAGCAGCTACGACAACTCTGGCTACACCTTC TRBV5-1 - many TRBJ1-2
CASSYRGTGIYEQYF TGTGCCAGCAGTTACCGGGGGACTGGAATTTACGAGCAGTACTTC TRBV6-5 - - TRBJ2-7
CASSPNQGSYEQYF TGTGCCAGCAGCCCAAACCAGGGTTCCTACGAGCAGTACTTC TRBV6-6 - - TRBJ2-7
CASTGTSGSMGEQYF TGCGCCAGCACCGGGACTAGCGGGAGTATGGGCGAGCAGTACTTC TRBV5-1 TRBD2 - TRBJ2-7
CASSQVDSPTNEKLFF TGCGCCAGCAGCCAAGTGGACAGTCCAACTAATGAAAAACTGTTTTTT TRBV4-1 - - TRBJ1-4
CASRRGESYNEQFF TGTGCCAGCAGGAGGGGGGAATCCTACAATGAGCAGTTCTTC TRBV6-4 - - TRBJ2-1
CASSLTPPNEQFF TGTGCCAGCAGCTTAACCCCCCCCAATGAGCAGTTCTTC TRBV7-2 - few TRBJ2-1
CASSLAGVAGELFF TGTGCCAGCAGCTTAGCTGGTGTGGCCGGGGAGCTGTTTTTT TRBV11-2 - - TRBJ2-2
CASSERFWQGENEQYF TGTGCCAGCAGTGAACGTTTTTGGCAGGGAGAAAACGAGCAGTACTTC TRBV25-1 - few TRBJ2-7
CASRKGETQYF TGTGCCAGCAGAAAAGGGGAGACCCAGTACTTC TRBV28 - many TRBJ2-5
CASNTLAGRLDEQYF TGTGCCAGCAACACGCTGGCAGGCAGGCTTGACGAGCAGTACTTC TRBV6-2/TRBV6-3 - - TRBJ2-7
CSARDPNTKRNNEQFF TGCAGTGCTAGAGACCCCAACACCAAACGTAACAATGAGCAGTTCTTC TRBV20-1 - few TRBJ2-1
CASSLAEGQEQFF TGTGCCAGCAGCTTAGCCGAGGGGCAGGAGCAGTTCTTC TRBV7-9 - - TRBJ2-1
CASTPGGIYEQYF TGTGCCAGCACCCCGGGGGGTATCTACGAGCAGTACTTC TRBV12-3/TRBV12-4 TRBD2 - TRBJ2-7
CASRDRGASATNEKLFF TGTGCCAGCAGGGACAGAGGGGCATCGGCTACTAATGAAAAACTGTTTTTT TRBV28 - many TRBJ1-4
CASIRDRRTDTQYF TGTGCCAGCATCCGGGACCGCCGCACAGATACGCAGTATTTT TRBV28 - - TRBJ2-3
CASSTGTGFYEQYF TGCGCCAGCAGTACCGGGACAGGTTTTTACGAGCAGTACTTC TRBV5-1 TRBD1 - TRBJ2-7
CAISAGGLGTDTQYF TGTGCCATCAGTGCCGGGGGGCTAGGCACAGATACGCAGTATTTT TRBV10-3 - many TRBJ2-3
CSAREAQRAYQETQYF TGCAGTGCTAGAGAGGCCCAGCGGGCGTACCAAGAGACCCAGTACTTC TRBV20-1 - many TRBJ2-5
CASSEGRTSGHEQFF TGTGCCAGCAGTGAAGGAAGGACTAGCGGGCATGAGCAGTTCTTC TRBV6-1 TRBD2 few TRBJ2-1
CASSLVNQETQYF TGTGCCAGCAGTTTAGTTAACCAAGAGACCCAGTACTTC TRBV28 - few TRBJ2-5
CASSFDGTALYEQYF TGTGCCAGCAGCTTTGACGGGACAGCCCTCTACGAGCAGTACTTC TRBV7-2 TRBD1 - TRBJ2-7
CASSSFQETQYF TGTGCCAGCAGCTCCTTTCAAGAGACCCAGTACTTC TRBV7-9 - many TRBJ2-5
CASSLMEGLNEQFF TGTGCCAGCAGCCTAATGGAAGGGCTCAATGAGCAGTTCTTC TRBV7-2 - few TRBJ2-1
CARSDAGTGGRKLFF TGTGCCCGCAGTGATGCCGGGACAGGGGGCCGAAAACTGTTTTTT TRBV6-1 TRBD1 few TRBJ1-4
CASSVGTSGAIYQETQYF TGTGCCAGCAGCGTAGGGACTAGCGGAGCTATCTACCAAGAGACCCAGTACTTC TRBV9 TRBD2 few TRBJ2-5